This T cell receptor (beta chain) was documented in a study of T cell responses to AZD1222 COVID-19 vaccine. Sequencing was performed with immunoSEQ multiplex PCR; in TCRdb, only in-frame clones are kept and a portion is missing. The sample carries approximately 92,000 clones, 90% to 95% recorded once. The sequenced sample was peripheral blood, obtained on day 0 of AZD1222 vaccination. This TCR derives from an adult in good health.

The chain's CDR3 is CASSFRDGSSYEQYF. The CDR3 nucleotides read TGTGCCAGCAGCTTTAGAGACGGAAGCTCCTACGAGCAGTACTTC. The chain links TRBV7-9 to TRBJ2-7; D gene uncertain. Between the trimmed V and J ends, which lost 3 bases and 0 bases, there was a span of 12 bases. This CDR3 comprises 15 residues. Germline values: CDR1 SEHNR, CDR2 FQNEAQ (reference sequence).